Presented here are 13 T cell receptor beta chains from one specimen sequenced in a study of blood T cell repertoires in COVID-19. Assay used: immunoSEQ multiplex PCR; TCRdb lists only in-frame clones, some missing. The repertoire holds fewer than 200,000 clones, with about four fifths as singletons. The sample was peripheral blood. Source of these receptors: an older woman who had recovered from COVID-19.

The chain uses TRBV9 and TRBJ2-2, with 7 positions matching TRBD1. Germline CDR1 is SGDLS and CDR2 is YYNGEE. The CDR3 sequence is 16 residues long. The junction had 10 bases not matched to a gene; V was cut back by 3 bases and J by 5 bases. CDR3 in DNA: TGTGCCAGCAGCGCCCAGGGGGTGGCGGTGACCGGGGAGCTGTTTTTT. Its translation is CASSAQGVAVTGELFF.

The rearrangement links TRBV4-1 to TRBJ1-5; D gene unclear. The length of the CDR3 is 15 residues. Trimming removed 1 base at V and 7 bases at J, with 14 bases between. CDR1 and CDR2 from the germline V gene are MGHRA and YSYEKL. The CDR3 loop is CASSQVFSGGQPQHF. The CDR3 nucleotides are TGCGCCAGCAGCCAAGTGTTTAGCGGCGGGCAGCCCCAGCATTTT.

This clone was observed a few times. For the CDR3, the DNA is TGTGCCAGTAGTATACCCGGGACTTTGGGTAACATTCAGTACTTC. Translated, it gives CASSIPGTLGNIQYF. This chain links TRBV19 with TRBJ2-4; D may be TRBD2 (6 bases). Germline V lookup: CDR1 LNHDA, CDR2 SQIVND (reference sequence). The CDR3 has 15 residues. Trimming stripped 2 bases from V and 7 bases from J, with 15 bases between. The entire variable domain, with the rest obtained from reference TRBV19 and TRBJ2-4, is as follows: DGGITQSPKYLFRKEGQNVTLSCEQNLNHDAMYWYRQDPGQGLRLIYYSQIVNDFQKGDIAEGYSVSREKKESFPLTVTSAQKNPTAFYLCASSIPGTLGNIQYFGAGTRLSVL.

The J gene is TRBJ2-7, the V gene TRBV6-5; TRBD1 aligns across 7 bases. The CDR3 has 14 amino acids. CDR1 is MNHEY and CDR2 is SVGAGI in the germline V gene. V shed 2 bases and J 3 bases; nucleotides not matched to a gene: 4. CDR3 nucleotide sequence: TGTGCCAGCAGTTACCGGGACAGTTACTACGAGCAGTACTTC. Its translation is CASSYRDSYYEQYF.

V and J are TRBV28 and TRBJ2-7; D remains unclear. This CDR3 has 11 amino acids. With 10 bases removed from V and 3 bases from J, the gap between germline ends came to 10 bases. Germline loops: CDR1 MDHEN, CDR2 SYDVKM. Here the CDR3 DNA reads TGTGCCACGCACGCGTTCTACGAGCAGTACTTC. Protein product: CATHAFYEQYF.

This clone was observed a single time. V and J are TRBV5-1 and TRBJ2-5; 8 nucleotides agree with TRBD2. Germline CDR1 is SGHRS and CDR2 is YFSETQ. Trimming cost V 0 bases and J 5 bases; bases outside gene matches: 6. The CDR3 runs 15 residues. The CDR3 loop reads CASSLGSGIWETQYF. The CDR3, as DNA: TGCGCCAGCAGCTTGGGTAGCGGGATATGGGAGACCCAGTACTTC. Variable domain in full (rest from reference TRBV5-1 and TRBJ2-5): KAGVTQTPRYLIKTRGQQVTLSCSPISGHRSVSWYQQTPGQGLQFLFEYFSETQRNKGNFPGRFSGRQFSNSRSEMNVSTLELGDSALYLCASSLGSGIWETQYFGPGTRLLVL.

The chain uses TRBV6-2 or TRBV6-3 and TRBJ1-5; D is unresolved. Trimming took 5 bases from V and 7 from J, leaving 21 bases between them. CDR1 MNHEY and CDR2 SVGEGT come from the germline V gene. This CDR3 is 16 amino acids long. The CDR3 spells CASSSPLGRVQQPQHF. CDR3 sequence (DNA): TGTGCCAGCAGTAGCCCGCTGGGGAGGGTACAGCAGCCCCAGCATTTT.

The gene calls are TRBV5-1 and TRBJ2-7; 8 bases match TRBD2. CDR1 is SGHRS, CDR2 YFSETQ, per germline. The length of the CDR3 is 15 residues. V trimming: 4 bases; J trimming: 3 bases; junction bases outside the gene matches: 9. The CDR3 region is CASSPGGSGDYEQYF. The CDR3 DNA sequence: TGCGCCAGCAGCCCGGGGGGGAGCGGGGACTACGAGCAGTACTTC.

This rearrangement joins TRBV6-5 to TRBJ1-4, with D possibly TRBD1 on 6 matching bases. Germline assignment: CDR1 MNHEY and CDR2 SVGAGI. V was pared by 6 bases and J by 4 bases, with 12 bases between. CDR3 size: 14 residues. This CDR3 reads CASSPQGNNEKLFF. For the CDR3, the DNA is TGTGCCAGCAGCCCACAGGGAAATAATGAAAAACTGTTTTTT.

This clone has only a few counts. The rearrangement links TRBV3-1 (or the pseudogene TRBV3-2) to TRBJ2-5; D not certain. The V end lost 3 bases, the J end lost 7 bases, and 12 bases lay between the germline ends. Germline loops: CDR1 LGHDT, CDR2 YNNKEL (reference sequence). The CDR3 extends over 13 amino acids. Here the CDR3 DNA reads TGTGCCAGCAGCCAGAGGTCGGTAGGGACCCAGTACTTC. Translating gives CASSQRSVGTQYF.

Only a few counts were recorded for this clone. The chain is built from TRBV11-2 and TRBJ2-2, with D maybe TRBD1 (6 bases). CDR1 SGHAT and CDR2 FQNNGV come from the germline V gene. Deletions cut 5 bases from V and 7 bases from J, with 20 bases between. CDR3 length: 16 residues. The CDR3 here is CASSLRGWGYSGELFF. For the CDR3, the DNA is TGTGCCAGCAGCCTTAGGGGGTGGGGATACAGCGGGGAGCTGTTTTTT.

The genes are TRBV7-9 and TRBJ2-5; TRBD2 might be the D (6 bases). Per germline, CDR1 SEHNR and CDR2 FQNEAQ (reference sequence). CDR3 length equals 13 residues. This chain's CDR3 is CARGGPDQETQYF. In nucleotides, the CDR3 is TGTGCGAGGGGAGGACCCGACCAAGAGACCCAGTACTTC.

This clone was picked up many times. The chain employs TRBV10-3 and TRBJ1-1; 7 bases line up with TRBD1. The trim removed 11 bases at V and 6 bases at J, leaving 12 bases unmatched. Germline V CDR1 and CDR2: ENHRY, SYGVKD. The CDR3 totals 13 residues. CDR3 in DNA: TGTGCCGCCCAGACAGGGTTCGAGGCTGAAGCTTTCTTT. It yields the protein CAAQTGFEAEAFF.